The rows below give T cell receptor beta chains drawn from one sample of a study of T-cell reconstitution after alpha-beta-depleted transplantation in children. TCRdb reprocessed the PCR reads with MiXCR, giving one entry per CDR3 protein. The sample contains just under 150,000 distinct CDR3 sequences, around 8.8% of which appear only once. The sequenced sample was PBMCs, mostly from graft donor cells, obtained 180 days after TCRalphabeta/CD19-depleted stem cell transplant. Source of these receptors: a female patient aged 2-9 years who had a stem cell transplant for congenital amegakaryocytic thrombocytopenia, so the T cells may come from the graft donor. Each CDR3 is given with its conserved first and last residue. D genes are given only for firm matches. Clone size is stated in some rows and not others, as once, few, many or a class when expanded.

D gene,J gene,V gene,clone size,CDR3 protein,CDR3 DNA
TRBD1,TRBJ1-6,TRBV20-1,many,CSARESEGQRTPLHF,TGCAGTGCTAGAGAGTCTGAGGGACAGCGTACGCCCCTCCACTTT
TRBD2,TRBJ2-7,TRBV10-3,-,CAIGWAKSGAQREQYF,TGTGCCATAGGATGGGCTAAGAGCGGGGCCCAGCGCGAGCAGTACTTC
TRBD1,TRBJ1-2,TRBV27,many,CASTLGQGVYGYTF,TGTGCCAGCACCCTGGGACAGGGAGTCTATGGCTACACCTTC
-,TRBJ2-2,TRBV20-1,medium-sized,CSARDPGTGELFF,TGCAGTGCTAGAGACCCTGGCACCGGGGAGCTGTTTTTT
-,TRBJ2-1,TRBV27,medium-sized,CASSLIGDEQFF,TGTGCCAGCAGTTTAATCGGCGATGAGCAGTTCTTC
-,TRBJ1-4,TRBV6-1,-,CASSRGKISGPNEKLFF,TGTGCCAGCAGCCGGGGCAAGATCTCCGGACCTAATGAAAAACTGTTTTTT
-,TRBJ1-1,TRBV18,-,CASSPSGGREAFF,TGTGCCAGCTCACCGTCGGGGGGACGAGAAGCTTTCTTT
-,TRBJ2-6,TRBV5-4,-,CASSRSALGANVLTF,TGTGCCAGCAGCCGATCGGCCCTTGGGGCCAACGTCCTGACTTTC
TRBD1,TRBJ2-5,TRBV29-1,many,CSVEPRQGQETQYF,TGCAGCGTTGAACCACGACAGGGACAAGAGACCCAGTACTTC
TRBD1,TRBJ1-5,TRBV11-1,-,CASSLSQGGIFGNQPQHF,TGTGCCAGCAGCTTAAGTCAGGGGGGCATTTTTGGCAATCAGCCCCAGCATTTT
-,TRBJ2-5,TRBV28,many,CASSLFWTEKETQYF,TGTGCCAGCAGTTTATTTTGGACAGAGAAAGAGACCCAGTACTTC
-,TRBJ2-1,TRBV12-3/TRBV12-4,many,CASSLIYNEQFF,TGTGCCAGCAGTTTAATCTACAATGAGCAGTTCTTC
-,TRBJ1-1,TRBV13,-,CASSLRTALTRNTEAFF,TGTGCCAGCAGCCTACGGACAGCATTAACCCGGAACACTGAAGCTTTCTTT
-,TRBJ2-1,TRBV5-1,few,CASSLEQGDPYNEQFF,TGCGCCAGCAGCTTGGAGCAGGGCGACCCCTACAATGAGCAGTTCTTC
-,TRBJ1-4,TRBV5-6,-,CASSLRGVATNEKLFF,TGTGCCAGCAGCTTGCGTGGAGTTGCAACTAATGAAAAACTGTTTTTT
TRBD2,TRBJ2-7,TRBV6-5,many,CASSSGGAFYEQYF,TGTGCCAGCAGTTCGGGGGGGGCCTTCTACGAGCAGTACTTC
TRBD1,TRBJ1-2,TRBV28,many,CASSSLYRGGYGYTF,TGTGCCAGCAGTAGCCTGTACAGGGGTGGCTATGGCTACACCTTC
-,TRBJ2-7,TRBV5-1,-,CASTQGSRAYEQYF,TGCGCCAGCACCCAGGGTTCGAGGGCCTACGAGCAGTACTTC
-,TRBJ2-5,TRBV14,-,CASSQEYVQGGWETQYF,TGTGCCAGCAGCCAAGAGTATGTCCAGGGGGGATGGGAGACCCAGTACTTC
TRBD2,TRBJ2-1,TRBV5-6,few,CASTPGLDHNEQFF,TGTGCCAGCACGCCGGGACTAGATCACAATGAGCAGTTCTTC
-,TRBJ1-2,TRBV20-1,many,CSGSPAIGGYTF,TGCAGTGGCAGCCCTGCTATAGGCGGCTACACCTTC
TRBD1,TRBJ2-5,TRBV9,many,CASSGTGVGGETQYF,TGTGCCAGCAGCGGGACAGGGGTTGGAGGGGAGACCCAGTACTTC
-,TRBJ1-1,TRBV20-1,many,CSARARNTEAFF,TGCAGTGCTAGAGCTAGGAACACTGAAGCTTTCTTT
TRBD1,TRBJ2-7,TRBV9,many,CASSVGAQGYYEQYF,TGTGCCAGCAGCGTAGGGGCACAGGGGTATTACGAGCAGTACTTC
TRBD2,TRBJ2-3,TRBV27,many,CASSATSGGSTDTQYF,TGTGCCAGCAGTGCTACTAGCGGGGGTAGCACAGATACGCAGTATTTT
TRBD1,TRBJ2-7,TRBV27,many,CASSLYSPGQGFYEQYF,TGTGCCAGCAGTCTGTATAGTCCGGGACAGGGGTTCTACGAGCAGTACTTC
TRBD1,TRBJ1-2,TRBV4-2,-,CASSQDMAGGYGYTF,TGTGCCAGCAGCCAAGATATGGCAGGGGGATATGGCTACACCTTC
-,TRBJ2-7,TRBV5-1,many,CASSRQSSYEQYF,TGCGCCAGCAGTCGACAGTCCTCCTACGAGCAGTACTTC
-,TRBJ1-1,TRBV18,few,CASSPTGGAEAFF,TGTGCCAGCTCACCAACTGGGGGGGCTGAAGCTTTCTTT
-,TRBJ2-5,TRBV11-1,many,CASSTQRGRLISWPETQYF,TGTGCCAGCAGTACCCAACGGGGCAGGTTGATCAGCTGGCCCGAGACCCAGTACTTC
TRBD1,TRBJ1-1,TRBV5-6,few,CASSQGAPGQGPEAFF,TGTGCCAGCAGCCAGGGGGCACCGGGACAGGGGCCTGAAGCTTTCTTT
TRBD1,TRBJ1-1,TRBV7-9,many,CASSPRGQGTEAFF,TGTGCCAGCAGCCCCAGGGGGCAGGGGACTGAAGCTTTCTTT
-,TRBJ2-3,TRBV28,many,CASSYRAVRTQYF,TGTGCCAGCAGTTATCGAGCGGTACGGACGCAGTATTTT
-,TRBJ1-2,TRBV12-3/TRBV12-4,many,CASSYSSSIEGGGYTF,TGTGCCAGCAGTTATTCCTCCTCCATTGAGGGGGGAGGCTACACCTTC
-,TRBJ1-5,TRBV28,many,CASSPLAGQPQHF,TGTGCCAGCAGTCCCCTGGCTGGGCAGCCCCAGCATTTT
TRBD1,TRBJ1-1,TRBV20-1,-,CSAGHGTANTEAFF,TGCAGTGCTGGGCATGGGACAGCAAACACTGAAGCTTTCTTT
-,TRBJ2-5,TRBV28,-,CASSFGQGRETQYF,TGTGCCAGCAGTTTTGGGCAGGGGAGAGAGACCCAGTACTTC
-,TRBJ2-3,TRBV2,-,CATGEGTDTQYF,TGTGCCACGGGGGAGGGCACAGATACGCAGTATTTT
-,TRBJ2-2,TRBV5-6,many,CASSLRTPRDTGELFF,TGTGCCAGCAGCCTTCGTACCCCCCGCGACACCGGGGAGCTGTTTTTT
TRBD1,TRBJ2-2,TRBV7-6,many,CASSLGTGATGELFF,TGTGCCAGCAGCCTCGGGACAGGGGCTACCGGGGAGCTGTTTTTT
TRBD1,TRBJ1-1,TRBV23-1,-,CASSQSQQQGADAEAFF,TGCGCCAGCAGTCAATCGCAACAACAGGGGGCGGACGCTGAAGCTTTCTTT
TRBD2,TRBJ2-2,TRBV19,few,CASSTGRERAGELFF,TGTGCCAGTAGTACCGGGCGGGAGAGGGCCGGGGAGCTGTTTTTT
-,TRBJ1-1,TRBV29-1,many,CSVAVMNTEAFF,TGCAGCGTTGCGGTCATGAACACTGAAGCTTTCTTT
-,TRBJ2-7,TRBV20-1,many,CSARVPRRDVTYEQYF,TGCAGTGCTAGAGTTCCTAGGAGGGACGTGACCTACGAGCAGTACTTC
-,TRBJ1-5,TRBV5-5,many,CASSLGGVPPQHF,TGTGCCAGCAGCTTGGGGGGGGTGCCGCCCCAGCATTTT
TRBD1,TRBJ2-1,TRBV20-1,many,CSARGRWDRGINEQFF,TGCAGTGCTAGGGGGCGCTGGGACAGGGGGATCAATGAGCAGTTCTTC
-,TRBJ2-7,TRBV5-1,many,CASSPDRHEQYF,TGCGCCAGCAGCCCGGACAGACACGAGCAGTACTTC
-,TRBJ1-1,TRBV5-4,-,CASSLNWQSSEAFF,TGTGCCAGCAGCTTGAACTGGCAATCCTCTGAAGCTTTCTTT
-,TRBJ2-7,TRBV3-1,many,CASSQAGVYEQYF,TGTGCCAGCAGCCAAGCAGGGGTTTACGAGCAGTACTTC
-,TRBJ1-2,TRBV4-2,-,CASSQDVNPSGASNYGYTF,TGTGCCAGCAGCCAAGATGTGAACCCTTCAGGGGCCTCCAACTATGGCTACACCTTC
TRBD1,TRBJ1-5,TRBV29-1,many,CSVEDDRGPNQPQHF,TGCAGCGTTGAAGATGACAGGGGCCCCAATCAGCCCCAGCATTTT
TRBD1,TRBJ2-3,TRBV5-1,few,CASSLGQGSTDTQYF,TGCGCCAGCAGCCTAGGACAGGGGAGCACAGATACGCAGTATTTT
-,TRBJ2-5,TRBV5-8,many,CASSLGPGVQETQYF,TGTGCCAGCAGCTTGGGTCCCGGGGTCCAAGAGACCCAGTACTTC
-,TRBJ2-3,TRBV10-2,-,CASSGGRKNTDTQYF,TGCGCCAGCAGTGGGGGGAGGAAGAACACAGATACGCAGTATTTT
TRBD1,TRBJ2-7,TRBV20-1,-,CSAALTGGGRYEQYF,TGCAGTGCTGCGCTAACAGGGGGCGGAAGATACGAGCAGTACTTC
-,TRBJ1-1,TRBV11-1,many,CASSLPGAMNTEAFF,TGTGCCAGCAGCTTACCAGGGGCCATGAACACTGAAGCTTTCTTT
-,TRBJ2-7,TRBV29-1,many,CSVVDGFYEQYF,TGCAGCGTTGTCGACGGCTTCTACGAGCAGTACTTC